This T cell receptor (beta chain) was observed in a study of shared clonotypes between healthy human individuals. Assay runs were performed at deep level. Produced via immunoSEQ multiplex PCR; TCRdb's table is partial and in-frame only. This table holds around 1,900,000 clones, 93% found once. CDR1 and CDR2 from the germline V gene are MDHEN and SYDVKM. The ends were cut back, 5 bases at V and 7 bases at J, with 18 bases in the middle. This CDR3 spans 15 amino acids. Study conclusions and caveats: Compared with memory subsets, naive subsets generally had larger estimated richness.

Naive CD8 cells comprised CD45RO-negative, CCR7-positively selected cells, excluding terminally differentiated effector memory CD45RA+ cells. Every one of the donors was a Caucasian adult that lived in Nashville, Tennessee. In the case of this clone: Its antigen is still unknown.

This chain joins TRBV28 and TRBJ1-5; D is undetermined. This clonotype originated in a man aged 18 to 35 in good health. Some clones in this sample may be carry-over from other donors' samples. Sequencing used naive CD8+ T cells from PBMCs. The CDR3 loop reads CASSLTLKNDQPQHF. The CDR3 nucleotides are TGTGCCAGCAGTCTAACCTTAAAAAATGACCAGCCCCAGCATTTT.